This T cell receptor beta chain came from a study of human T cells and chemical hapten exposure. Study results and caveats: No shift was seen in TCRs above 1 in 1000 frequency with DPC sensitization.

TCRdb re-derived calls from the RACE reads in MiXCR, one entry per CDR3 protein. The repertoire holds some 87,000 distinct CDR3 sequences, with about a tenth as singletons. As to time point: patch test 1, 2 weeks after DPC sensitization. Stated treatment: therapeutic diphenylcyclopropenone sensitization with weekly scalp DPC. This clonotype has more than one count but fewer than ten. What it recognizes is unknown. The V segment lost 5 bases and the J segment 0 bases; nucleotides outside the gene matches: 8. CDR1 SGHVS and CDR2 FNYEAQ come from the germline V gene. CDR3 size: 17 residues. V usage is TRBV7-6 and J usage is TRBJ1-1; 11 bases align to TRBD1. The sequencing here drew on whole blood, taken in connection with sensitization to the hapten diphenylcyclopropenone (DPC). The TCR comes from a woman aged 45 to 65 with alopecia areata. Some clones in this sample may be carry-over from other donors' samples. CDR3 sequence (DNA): TGTGCCAGCAGCCCGACACCGGGACAGGGGGTGAACACTGAAGCTTTCTTT. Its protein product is CASSPTPGQGVNTEAFF. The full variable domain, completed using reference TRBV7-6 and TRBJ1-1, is GAGVSQSPRYKVTKRGQDVALRCDPISGHVSLYWYRQALGQGPEFLTYFNYEAQQDKSGLPNDRFSAERPEGSISTLTIQRTEQRDSAMYRCASSPTPGQGVNTEAFFGQGTRLTVV.